The rows below give T cell receptor beta chains drawn from one sample of a study of regulatory T cells in long-lasting Graves disease. MiXCR was run by TCRdb on the multiplex PCR reads, yielding one entry per CDR3 protein. The table includes roughly 380,000 distinct CDR3 sequences, around 15% detected once. This same sample was also taken into another study, of T cells in Graves' hyperthyroidism and ophthalmopathy.

This material consisted of peripheral blood mononuclear cells (PBMCs), taken at new diagnosis, from a patient treated with antithyroid drugs. These receptors were collected from a man aged 35-49 years with Graves disease. The CDR3 runs from the conserved cysteine through the conserved F or W. The D gene is left open where the match is weak. Clone size is not always given. Where it is, it says once, few, many or a class for expanded clones.

V gene: TRBV11-2; J gene: TRBJ2-5; D gene: TRBD1; clone size: .; CDR3 length: 16; CDR3 DNA: TGTGCCAGCAGTAAACGCTGGACAGGGGGCGAAGAGACCCAGTACTTC; CDR3 protein: CASSKRWTGGEETQYF
V gene: TRBV6-1; J gene: TRBJ2-2; D gene: .; clone size: few; CDR3 length: 11; CDR3 DNA: TGTGCCACCCCCAAGGGTTTGGAGCTGTTTTTT; CDR3 protein: CATPKGLELFF
V gene: TRBV18; J gene: TRBJ1-6; D gene: TRBD1; clone size: .; CDR3 length: 14; CDR3 DNA: TGTGCCAGCTCACGGGACAGAAGTAATTCACCCCTCCACTTT; CDR3 protein: CASSRDRSNSPLHF
V gene: TRBV19; J gene: TRBJ2-1; D gene: .; clone size: .; CDR3 length: 16; CDR3 DNA: TGTGCCAGTAATTTTGTCTCGGGGGGACACTACAATGAGCAGTTCTTC; CDR3 protein: CASNFVSGGHYNEQFF
V gene: TRBV12-3/TRBV12-4; J gene: TRBJ2-5; D gene: .; clone size: many; CDR3 length: 14; CDR3 DNA: TGTGCCAGCAGTTTAGGCAGGCCTCGGGAGACCCAGTACTTC; CDR3 protein: CASSLGRPRETQYF
V gene: TRBV14; J gene: TRBJ2-1; D gene: TRBD1; clone size: .; CDR3 length: 15; CDR3 DNA: TGTGCCAGCAGCCCGGGACAGGGGGCGCGGGATGAGCAGTTCTTC; CDR3 protein: CASSPGQGARDEQFF
V gene: TRBV28; J gene: TRBJ2-5; D gene: .; clone size: many; CDR3 length: 13; CDR3 DNA: TGTGCCAGCAGTTCGGCATTGCAAGAGACCCAGTACTTC; CDR3 protein: CASSSALQETQYF
V gene: TRBV28; J gene: TRBJ1-6; D gene: .; clone size: few; CDR3 length: 17; CDR3 DNA: TGTGCCAGCAGGGACAGCCCGATGAGCTCCTATAATTCACCCCTCCACTTT; CDR3 protein: CASRDSPMSSYNSPLHF
V gene: TRBV19; J gene: TRBJ1-1; D gene: .; clone size: .; CDR3 length: 13; CDR3 DNA: TGTGCCAGTAGTATAAGGGGGGTCGCTGAAGCTTTCTTT; CDR3 protein: CASSIRGVAEAFF
V gene: TRBV29-1; J gene: TRBJ1-2; D gene: .; clone size: few; CDR3 length: 13; CDR3 DNA: TGCAGCGTTGTAGATTCCTTTCGCTATGGCTACACCTTC; CDR3 protein: CSVVDSFRYGYTF